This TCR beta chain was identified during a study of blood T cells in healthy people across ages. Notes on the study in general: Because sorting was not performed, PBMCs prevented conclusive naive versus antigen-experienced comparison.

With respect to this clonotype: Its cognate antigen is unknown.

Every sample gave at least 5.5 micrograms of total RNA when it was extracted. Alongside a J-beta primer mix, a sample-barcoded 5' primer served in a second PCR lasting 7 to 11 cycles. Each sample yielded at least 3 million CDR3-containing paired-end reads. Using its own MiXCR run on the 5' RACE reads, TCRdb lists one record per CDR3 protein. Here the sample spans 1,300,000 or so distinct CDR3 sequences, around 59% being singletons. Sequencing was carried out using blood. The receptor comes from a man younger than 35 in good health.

DNA of the CDR3: TGTGCCATCAGTGAACGGGGTTCCAAAAACATTCAGTACTTC. Encoded protein: CAISERGSKNIQYF. The chain carries TRBV10-3 and TRBJ2-4; tentative D call: TRBD2 (5 bases). Per the germline V gene, CDR1 is ENHRY and CDR2 is SYGVKD. The ends were cut back, 3 bases at V and 2 bases at J, with 8 bases in the middle. CDR3 length: 14 residues.